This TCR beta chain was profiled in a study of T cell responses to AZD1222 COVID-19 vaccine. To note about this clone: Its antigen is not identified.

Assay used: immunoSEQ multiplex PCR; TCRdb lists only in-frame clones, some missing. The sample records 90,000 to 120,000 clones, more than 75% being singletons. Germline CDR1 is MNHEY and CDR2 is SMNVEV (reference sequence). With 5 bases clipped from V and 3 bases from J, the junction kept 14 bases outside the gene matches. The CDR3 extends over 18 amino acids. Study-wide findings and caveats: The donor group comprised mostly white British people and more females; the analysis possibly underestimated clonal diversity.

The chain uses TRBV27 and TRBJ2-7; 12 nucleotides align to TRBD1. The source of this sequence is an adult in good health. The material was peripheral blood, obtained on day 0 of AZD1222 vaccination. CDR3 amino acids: CASSVRRGTGGSLYEQYF. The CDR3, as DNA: TGTGCCAGCAGTGTCCGTCGGGGGACAGGGGGCTCCCTCTACGAGCAGTACTTC.